This is a list of T cell receptor beta chains from one sample in a study of blood T cell repertoires in COVID-19. Sequencing was performed with immunoSEQ multiplex PCR; in TCRdb, only in-frame clones are kept and a portion is missing. The sample lists about 40,000 clones; over 80% were seen once. Sequencing input: peripheral blood. The receptors were sampled from a woman in her 70s with acute or convalescent COVID-19. Both conserved end residues are part of each CDR3. The D gene is left open where the match is weak. The listing skips clone size in some rows; elsewhere it reads once, few, many or a size class.

V gene,clone size,J gene,D gene,CDR3 DNA,CDR3 protein
TRBV7-3,.,TRBJ2-5,.,TGTGCCAGCAGCTTAATTGGCCGTCAGGAAGAGACCCAGTACTTC,CASSLIGRQEETQYF
TRBV11-2,.,TRBJ1-2,.,TGTGCCAGCAGCCCTAGTCTCACCTGGGGCTACACCTTC,CASSPSLTWGYTF
TRBV28,.,TRBJ2-2,.,TGTGCCAGCGGTACAGCAAACACCGGGGAGCTGTTTTTT,CASGTANTGELFF
TRBV11-3,.,TRBJ1-2,.,TGTGCCAGCAGCTTAGGGTCCGGGGTTAACTATGGCTACACCTTC,CASSLGSGVNYGYTF
TRBV30,.,TRBJ2-4,TRBD1,TGTGCCTGGAGTGTCAGACCGGGACAGACCGAGTTAGCCAAAAACATTCAGTACTTC,CAWSVRPGQTELAKNIQYF
TRBV5-1,once,TRBJ1-2,.,TGCGCCAGCAGCTTGTATTTGACAGAAACTAACTATGGCTACACCTTC,CASSLYLTETNYGYTF
TRBV4-2,.,TRBJ2-1,TRBD2,TGTGCCAGCAGCCAAGATCGAGCGGGATCCTACAATGAGCAGTTCTTC,CASSQDRAGSYNEQFF
TRBV3-1/TRBV3-2,.,TRBJ1-6,.,TGTGCCAGCAGCCAAGAGTCGGGGGGCACTTCACCCCTCCACTTT,CASSQESGGTSPLHF
TRBV5-6,.,TRBJ2-1,TRBD1,TGTGCCAGCAGCCTGACAGGGGGCAATGAGCAGTTCTTC,CASSLTGGNEQFF
TRBV28,.,TRBJ2-4,.,TGTGCCAGCAGTCCTCTGACACAAACCCCAGCCAAAAACATTCAGTACTTC,CASSPLTQTPAKNIQYF
TRBV27,once,TRBJ2-1,TRBD2,TGTGCCAGCAGTTTAGGTATAGCGGGCTCCTACAATGAGCAGTTCTTC,CASSLGIAGSYNEQFF
TRBV18,.,TRBJ1-5,.,TGTGCCAGCTCACCACCACAGACAGGCAATCAGCCCCAGCATTTT,CASSPPQTGNQPQHF
TRBV24-1,.,TRBJ1-5,.,TGTGCCACCAGTGATCCCCTCTCGGGGAACAATCAGCCCCAGCATTTT,CATSDPLSGNNQPQHF
TRBV5-1,.,TRBJ2-5,.,TGCGCCAGCAGCGGACAGAATCAAGAGACCCAGTACTTC,CASSGQNQETQYF
TRBV11-2,.,TRBJ2-1,.,TGTGCCAGCAGCCGGTTTGACTACGCGGATGAGCAGTTCTTC,CASSRFDYADEQFF
TRBV5-1,.,TRBJ1-2,.,TGCGCCAGCAGCTTTGTCCAGGGGAACTATGGCTACACCTTC,CASSFVQGNYGYTF
TRBV9,.,TRBJ2-3,.,TGTGCCAGCAGCGTAGCTCTGGCAGGGCAAGATACGCAGTATTTT,CASSVALAGQDTQYF
TRBV27,.,TRBJ1-5,TRBD1,TGTGCCAGCAGGTCCCTCCCCGGGACAGGGGGCAATCAGCCCCAGCATTTT,CASRSLPGTGGNQPQHF
TRBV7-2,.,TRBJ1-1,.,TGTGCCAGCAGCAGCAGCGGTCTCACTGAAGCTTTCTTT,CASSSSGLTEAFF
TRBV5-8,.,TRBJ1-4,TRBD1,TGTGCCAGCAGCCCGGGACAGCGCTCAACTAATGAAAAACTGTTTTTT,CASSPGQRSTNEKLFF
TRBV30,.,TRBJ2-5,.,TGTGCCTGGAATACCCAACTTGGGCAGGGGACCCAGTACTTC,CAWNTQLGQGTQYF
TRBV5-6,.,TRBJ1-3,.,TGTGCCAGCAGCTTGGAGAGCTCTGGAAACACCATATATTTT,CASSLESSGNTIYF
TRBV24-1,.,TRBJ2-1,TRBD2,TGTGCCACCAGTGAGTTAAGCGGGAGTCGTGGCAATGAGCAGTTCTTC,CATSELSGSRGNEQFF
TRBV19,once,TRBJ1-1,.,TGTGCCAGTAGTCAGGACAGTCTCCGGGCAGCTTTCTTT,CASSQDSLRAAFF
TRBV19,.,TRBJ2-3,.,TGTGCCAGTGGGAACAGGGCCCTCACAGATACGCAGTATTTT,CASGNRALTDTQYF
TRBV7-7,.,TRBJ2-3,TRBD2,TGTGCCAGCAGCTTGCTAGCGGGGGACACAGATACGCAGTATTTT,CASSLLAGDTDTQYF
TRBV5-6,.,TRBJ2-1,TRBD1,TGTGCCAGCAGCTTGGATATGGTCGGGACAGAATACAATGAGCAGTTCTTC,CASSLDMVGTEYNEQFF
TRBV28,few,TRBJ2-2,TRBD2,TGTGCCAGCAGTTCCCCTCGACTAGCGGGGCACACCGGGGAGCTGTTTTTT,CASSSPRLAGHTGELFF